The entry below describes one T cell receptor (beta chain). What it binds is unknown. Trimming pared 8 bases from V and 3 bases from J, leaving 8 bases between. The CDR3 is 11 residues long. The time point here: newly diagnosed GD, antithyroid drugs for less than 3 months. After RNA was extracted from PBMCs, the TCR library was made from it. This specimen comes from a study of regulatory T cells in long-lasting Graves disease. Study-wide results and limits: With persistent disease, TRBV28, TRBJ1-2 and TRBJ2-5 were the favored segments.

Building the TCR beta libraries relied on iRepertoire HTBI primers, and CDR3 regions underwent Arm-PCR. TCRdb reanalysed the multiplex PCR reads using MiXCR and keeps one entry per CDR3 protein. This sample has 520,000 or so distinct CDR3 sequences, with around 12% found just once. The same data also contributed to another study, on T cells in Graves' hyperthyroidism and ophthalmopathy.

The receptor was derived from a woman aged 25-40 years with Graves disease. This rearrangement joins TRBV12-3 or TRBV12-4 to TRBJ2-7; D call uncertain. The sequencing used peripheral blood mononuclear cells (PBMCs), collected at new diagnosis, from a patient treated with antithyroid drugs. Here the CDR3 reads CASGSYYEQYF. As DNA, the CDR3 is TGTGCCAGCGGAAGTTACTACGAGCAGTACTTC.